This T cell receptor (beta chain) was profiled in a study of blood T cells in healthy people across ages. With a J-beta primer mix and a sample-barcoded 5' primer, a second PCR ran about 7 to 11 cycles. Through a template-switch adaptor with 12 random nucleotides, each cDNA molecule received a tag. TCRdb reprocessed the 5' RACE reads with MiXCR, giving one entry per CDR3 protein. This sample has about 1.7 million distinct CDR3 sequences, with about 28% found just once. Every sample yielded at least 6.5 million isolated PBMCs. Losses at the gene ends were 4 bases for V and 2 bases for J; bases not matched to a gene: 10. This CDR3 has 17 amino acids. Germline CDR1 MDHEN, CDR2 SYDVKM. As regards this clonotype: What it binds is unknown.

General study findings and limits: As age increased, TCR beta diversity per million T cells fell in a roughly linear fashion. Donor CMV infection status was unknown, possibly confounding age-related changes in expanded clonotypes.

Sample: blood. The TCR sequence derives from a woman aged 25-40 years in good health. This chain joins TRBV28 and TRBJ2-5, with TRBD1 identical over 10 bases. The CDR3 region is CASSSQTGGQDQETQYF. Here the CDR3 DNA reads TGTGCCAGCAGTTCTCAGACAGGGGGCCAGGATCAAGAGACCCAGTACTTC.